The rows below give T cell receptor beta chains drawn from one sample of a study of early T cells in non-severe SARS-CoV-2 infection. A single record per CDR3 protein comes from TCRdb applying MiXCR to the 5' RACE reads. The sample consists of more than 45,000 distinct CDR3 sequences, over 10% of them appearing once. The sample consisted of whole blood. These receptors were obtained from an adult who was a healthcare worker with PCR-confirmed SARS-CoV-2 infection or an uninfected control (not recorded which). Both conserved end residues are part of each CDR3. A D gene is named only where the DNA matches it firmly. Only part of the rows carry a size: once, few, many, or a class if the clone is expanded.

d_call: .; clone_size: few; v_call: TRBV20-1; j_call: TRBJ1-6; cdr3_length: 14; cdr3_aa: CSAKDGYYNSPLHF; cdr3_nt: TGCAGTGCTAAGGACGGATACTATAATTCACCCCTCCACTTT
d_call: TRBD2; clone_size: many; v_call: TRBV2; j_call: TRBJ2-2; cdr3_length: 14; cdr3_aa: CASRRLAGTGELFF; cdr3_nt: TGTGCCAGCAGGCGGCTAGCGGGCACCGGGGAGCTGTTTTTT
d_call: .; clone_size: many; v_call: TRBV30; j_call: TRBJ2-2; cdr3_length: 14; cdr3_aa: CAWRLRTGAGELFF; cdr3_nt: TGTGCCTGGAGGCTCAGAACCGGGGCCGGGGAGCTGTTTTTT
d_call: .; clone_size: many; v_call: TRBV7-9; j_call: TRBJ2-3; cdr3_length: 17; cdr3_aa: CASSFPGPPGITDTQYF; cdr3_nt: TGTGCCAGCAGCTTCCCCGGGCCCCCTGGAATTACAGATACGCAGTATTTT
d_call: .; clone_size: many; v_call: TRBV20-1; j_call: TRBJ2-6; cdr3_length: 15; cdr3_aa: CSARVRTSGANVLTF; cdr3_nt: TGCAGTGCTAGAGTCCGTACCTCTGGGGCCAACGTCCTGACTTTC
d_call: .; clone_size: many; v_call: TRBV27; j_call: TRBJ2-1; cdr3_length: 15; cdr3_aa: CASSPRQSPYNEQFF; cdr3_nt: TGTGCCAGCAGCCCGAGACAGTCCCCCTACAATGAGCAGTTCTTC
d_call: TRBD2; clone_size: few; v_call: TRBV20-1; j_call: TRBJ2-1; cdr3_length: 18; cdr3_aa: CSATSRTSGGPDYNEQFF; cdr3_nt: TGCAGTGCCACAAGCCGGACTAGCGGGGGACCCGACTACAATGAGCAGTTCTTC
d_call: .; clone_size: many; v_call: TRBV6-5; j_call: TRBJ1-5; cdr3_length: 15; cdr3_aa: CASSYSGNSNQPQHF; cdr3_nt: TGTGCCAGCAGTTACTCAGGAAATAGCAATCAGCCCCAGCATTTT
d_call: TRBD2; clone_size: many; v_call: TRBV11-2; j_call: TRBJ2-7; cdr3_length: 15; cdr3_aa: CASSPLAGLSYEQYF; cdr3_nt: TGTGCCAGCAGCCCCCTAGCGGGGCTTTCCTACGAGCAGTACTTC
d_call: .; clone_size: .; v_call: TRBV2; j_call: TRBJ2-3; cdr3_length: 12; cdr3_aa: CASTLRGDTQYF; cdr3_nt: TGTGCCAGCACCTTGAGGGGAGATACGCAGTATTTT
d_call: .; clone_size: few; v_call: TRBV3-1; j_call: TRBJ1-1; cdr3_length: 13; cdr3_aa: CASSSTDLTEAFF; cdr3_nt: TGTGCCAGCAGTAGCACTGACCTCACTGAAGCTTTCTTT
d_call: TRBD2; clone_size: .; v_call: TRBV5-5; j_call: TRBJ2-3; cdr3_length: 17; cdr3_aa: CASGFLAGGPTLDTQYF; cdr3_nt: TGTGCCAGCGGCTTTCTAGCGGGAGGTCCTACCCTAGATACGCAGTATTTT
d_call: .; clone_size: few; v_call: TRBV6-5; j_call: TRBJ2-1; cdr3_length: 13; cdr3_aa: CASSPNPYNEQFF; cdr3_nt: TGTGCCAGCAGTCCGAATCCCTACAATGAGCAGTTCTTC
d_call: .; clone_size: .; v_call: TRBV14; j_call: TRBJ1-1; cdr3_length: 14; cdr3_aa: CASSPRASGTEAFF; cdr3_nt: TGTGCCAGCAGCCCCCGGGCCTCTGGGACTGAAGCTTTCTTT
d_call: .; clone_size: few; v_call: TRBV5-1; j_call: TRBJ1-1; cdr3_length: 12; cdr3_aa: CASSLDSSEAFF; cdr3_nt: TGCGCCAGCAGCTTGGACAGCTCCGAAGCTTTCTTT
d_call: TRBD1; clone_size: few; v_call: TRBV28; j_call: TRBJ1-2; cdr3_length: 13; cdr3_aa: CASSLEGAFGYTF; cdr3_nt: TGTGCCAGCAGTTTGGAGGGGGCTTTCGGCTACACCTTC
d_call: TRBD1; clone_size: many; v_call: TRBV5-1; j_call: TRBJ1-1; cdr3_length: 13; cdr3_aa: CASSYGQGTEAFF; cdr3_nt: TGCGCCAGCAGCTATGGACAGGGAACTGAAGCTTTCTTT
d_call: .; clone_size: .; v_call: TRBV6-1; j_call: TRBJ1-1; cdr3_length: 15; cdr3_aa: CASKSQGVGIAEAFF; cdr3_nt: TGTGCCAGCAAATCACAGGGTGTAGGTATCGCTGAAGCTTTCTTT
d_call: .; clone_size: few; v_call: TRBV27; j_call: TRBJ2-7; cdr3_length: 17; cdr3_aa: CASSYGYEVGASYEQYF; cdr3_nt: TGTGCCAGCAGTTATGGTTACGAGGTCGGGGCATCCTACGAGCAGTACTTC
d_call: .; clone_size: .; v_call: TRBV5-1; j_call: TRBJ2-3; cdr3_length: 12; cdr3_aa: CASSQAGDTQYF; cdr3_nt: TGCGCCAGCAGCCAGGCTGGAGATACGCAGTATTTT
d_call: TRBD1; clone_size: .; v_call: TRBV19; j_call: TRBJ1-5; cdr3_length: 15; cdr3_aa: CASRSNRGQNQPQHF; cdr3_nt: TGTGCCAGTAGGAGTAACAGGGGGCAAAATCAGCCCCAGCATTTT
d_call: .; clone_size: .; v_call: TRBV4-1; j_call: TRBJ1-4; cdr3_length: 17; cdr3_aa: CASSQASSGGRTEKLFF; cdr3_nt: TGCGCCAGCAGCCAAGCTTCCAGCGGGGGGAGGACTGAAAAACTGTTTTTT
d_call: .; clone_size: .; v_call: TRBV5-4; j_call: TRBJ1-2; cdr3_length: 13; cdr3_aa: CASSRGALYGYTF; cdr3_nt: TGTGCCAGCAGCCGGGGGGCCCTATATGGCTACACCTTC
d_call: .; clone_size: .; v_call: TRBV5-1; j_call: TRBJ1-3; cdr3_length: 15; cdr3_aa: CANSLGPTSGNTIYF; cdr3_nt: TGCGCCAACAGCTTGGGACCGACCTCTGGAAACACCATATATTTT
d_call: .; clone_size: many; v_call: TRBV28; j_call: TRBJ2-7; cdr3_length: 11; cdr3_aa: CASTTGFEQYF; cdr3_nt: TGTGCCAGCACCACAGGGTTTGAGCAGTACTTC
d_call: .; clone_size: .; v_call: TRBV7-6; j_call: TRBJ2-7; cdr3_length: 15; cdr3_aa: CASSPGSGTTYEQYF; cdr3_nt: TGTGCCAGCAGCCCTGGGTCCGGGACGACCTACGAGCAGTACTTC
d_call: .; clone_size: many; v_call: TRBV7-2; j_call: TRBJ2-3; cdr3_length: 16; cdr3_aa: CASSLEIMARTDTQYF; cdr3_nt: TGTGCCAGCAGCTTAGAAATCATGGCCCGCACAGATACGCAGTATTTT
d_call: .; clone_size: .; v_call: TRBV28; j_call: TRBJ2-7; cdr3_length: 15; cdr3_aa: CASSPPEGGSYEQYF; cdr3_nt: TGTGCCAGCAGCCCCCCGGAGGGCGGCTCCTACGAGCAGTACTTC
d_call: .; clone_size: .; v_call: TRBV20-1; j_call: TRBJ2-1; cdr3_length: 14; cdr3_aa: CSARGTSGYNEQFF; cdr3_nt: TGCAGTGCTAGAGGTACTAGTGGTTACAATGAGCAGTTCTTC
d_call: .; clone_size: many; v_call: TRBV9; j_call: TRBJ2-7; cdr3_length: 13; cdr3_aa: CASSVGSRYEQYF; cdr3_nt: TGTGCCAGCAGCGTGGGGTCACGCTACGAGCAGTACTTC
d_call: .; clone_size: many; v_call: TRBV5-4; j_call: TRBJ1-1; cdr3_length: 15; cdr3_aa: CASSPPGFSDTEAFF; cdr3_nt: TGTGCCAGCAGCCCCCCGGGGTTTTCCGACACTGAAGCTTTCTTT
d_call: TRBD2; clone_size: few; v_call: TRBV6-5; j_call: TRBJ2-4; cdr3_length: 20; cdr3_aa: CASSYSKGPSGSWPKNIQYF; cdr3_nt: TGTGCCAGCAGTTACTCGAAAGGTCCTAGCGGGAGTTGGCCAAAAAACATTCAGTACTTC
d_call: TRBD1; clone_size: .; v_call: TRBV27; j_call: TRBJ2-7; cdr3_length: 14; cdr3_aa: CASLYPQGALMEYF; cdr3_nt: TGTGCCAGCCTCTATCCGCAGGGGGCATTAATGGAGTACTTC
d_call: TRBD2; clone_size: many; v_call: TRBV6-1; j_call: TRBJ2-1; cdr3_length: 15; cdr3_aa: CASSAIAGGPDEQFF; cdr3_nt: TGTGCCAGCAGTGCTATAGCGGGAGGTCCCGATGAGCAGTTCTTC
d_call: .; clone_size: medium-sized; v_call: TRBV29-1; j_call: TRBJ2-2; cdr3_length: 13; cdr3_aa: CSVERQRPGELFF; cdr3_nt: TGCAGCGTTGAGAGACAGAGACCCGGGGAGCTGTTTTTT
d_call: .; clone_size: many; v_call: TRBV2; j_call: TRBJ1-1; cdr3_length: 13; cdr3_aa: CASSVVGHTEAFF; cdr3_nt: TGTGCCAGCAGTGTGGTAGGCCACACTGAAGCTTTCTTT
d_call: .; clone_size: .; v_call: TRBV20-1; j_call: TRBJ2-3; cdr3_length: 13; cdr3_aa: CSAGKGSTDTQYF; cdr3_nt: TGCAGTGCTGGGAAAGGGAGCACAGATACGCAGTATTTT
d_call: .; clone_size: many; v_call: TRBV4-1; j_call: TRBJ2-7; cdr3_length: 16; cdr3_aa: CASSRSPGTRSYEQYF; cdr3_nt: TGCGCCAGCAGCCGATCCCCAGGGACGCGCTCCTACGAGCAGTACTTC
d_call: TRBD2; clone_size: many; v_call: TRBV5-4; j_call: TRBJ2-1; cdr3_length: 16; cdr3_aa: CASSLAGGKDYNEQFF; cdr3_nt: TGTGCCAGCAGCTTAGCGGGAGGGAAGGATTACAATGAGCAGTTCTTC
d_call: .; clone_size: many; v_call: TRBV29-1; j_call: TRBJ2-7; cdr3_length: 18; cdr3_aa: CSVEGAAHHRGGGYEQYF; cdr3_nt: TGCAGCGTTGAAGGTGCGGCACATCACCGGGGAGGGGGCTACGAGCAGTACTTC
d_call: .; clone_size: many; v_call: TRBV20-1; j_call: TRBJ1-5; cdr3_length: 14; cdr3_aa: CSAKYEGESQPQHF; cdr3_nt: TGCAGTGCTAAGTATGAGGGAGAGAGTCAGCCCCAGCATTTT
d_call: .; clone_size: few; v_call: TRBV29-1; j_call: TRBJ1-2; cdr3_length: 12; cdr3_aa: CSVESGAYGYTF; cdr3_nt: TGCAGCGTTGAGAGTGGTGCCTATGGCTACACCTTC
d_call: .; clone_size: few; v_call: TRBV6-6; j_call: TRBJ2-5; cdr3_length: 13; cdr3_aa: CASSYMDQETQYF; cdr3_nt: TGTGCCAGCAGTTACATGGACCAAGAGACCCAGTACTTC
d_call: .; clone_size: few; v_call: TRBV19; j_call: TRBJ2-6; cdr3_length: 18; cdr3_aa: CASSIKDISSQGANVLTF; cdr3_nt: TGTGCCAGTAGTATCAAGGACATATCCTCGCAAGGGGCCAACGTCCTGACTTTC
d_call: .; clone_size: .; v_call: TRBV10-2; j_call: TRBJ1-2; cdr3_length: 11; cdr3_aa: CASGQNYGYTF; cdr3_nt: TGCGCCAGCGGACAGAACTATGGCTACACCTTC
d_call: TRBD1; clone_size: .; v_call: TRBV12-3/TRBV12-4; j_call: TRBJ2-3; cdr3_length: 16; cdr3_aa: CASSLIGTGAQDTQYF; cdr3_nt: TGTGCCAGCAGTTTAATCGGGACAGGGGCTCAGGATACGCAGTATTTT
d_call: .; clone_size: few; v_call: TRBV19; j_call: TRBJ1-5; cdr3_length: 14; cdr3_aa: CASSKSGRNQPQHF; cdr3_nt: TGTGCCAGTAGTAAGTCCGGAAGGAATCAGCCCCAGCATTTT
d_call: TRBD2; clone_size: .; v_call: TRBV11-2; j_call: TRBJ2-7; cdr3_length: 13; cdr3_aa: CASSYSSGSEQYF; cdr3_nt: TGTGCCAGCAGCTATTCTAGCGGGAGCGAGCAGTACTTC
d_call: .; clone_size: few; v_call: TRBV2; j_call: TRBJ1-6; cdr3_length: 14; cdr3_aa: CASSEEAGSSPLHF; cdr3_nt: TGTGCCAGCAGTGAAGAGGCAGGGAGTTCACCCCTCCACTTT
d_call: .; clone_size: many; v_call: TRBV27; j_call: TRBJ2-1; cdr3_length: 12; cdr3_aa: CAATTNYNEQFF; cdr3_nt: TGTGCCGCAACCACAAACTACAATGAGCAGTTCTTC